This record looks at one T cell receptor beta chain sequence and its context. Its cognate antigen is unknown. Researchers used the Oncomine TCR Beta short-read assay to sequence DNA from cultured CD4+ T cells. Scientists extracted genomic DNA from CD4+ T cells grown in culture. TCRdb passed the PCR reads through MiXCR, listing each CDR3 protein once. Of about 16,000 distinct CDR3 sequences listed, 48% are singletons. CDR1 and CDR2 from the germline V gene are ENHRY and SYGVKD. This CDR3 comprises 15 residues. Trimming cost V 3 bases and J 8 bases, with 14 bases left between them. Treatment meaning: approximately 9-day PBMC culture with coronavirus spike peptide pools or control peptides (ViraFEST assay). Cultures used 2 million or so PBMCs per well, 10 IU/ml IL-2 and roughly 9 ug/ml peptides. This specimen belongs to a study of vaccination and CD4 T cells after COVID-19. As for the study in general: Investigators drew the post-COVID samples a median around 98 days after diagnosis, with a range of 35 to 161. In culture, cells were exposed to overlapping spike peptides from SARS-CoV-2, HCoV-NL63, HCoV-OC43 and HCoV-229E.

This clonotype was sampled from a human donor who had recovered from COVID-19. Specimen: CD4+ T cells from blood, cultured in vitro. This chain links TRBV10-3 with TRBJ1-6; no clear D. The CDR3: CAISDLPSEYSPLHF. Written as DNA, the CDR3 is TGTGCCATCAGTGATTTGCCCAGCGAGTATTCACCCCTCCACTTT.